One sample yielded the 19 T cell receptor beta chains listed below, sequenced in a study of beta chain features in type 1 diabetes (dated by TCRdb to 2017 to 2018). The library relied on the immunoSEQ multiplex PCR assay. The High Capacity cDNA Reverse Transcription Kit was used to reverse transcribe all of the isolated RNA, meaning that expressed TCRB transcripts were what got sequenced. TCRdb holds this immuneACCESS table with in-frame rearrangements only. Some clones are missing; in checked studies, unresolved V genes explain under half, and the rest has no known cause. The sample yields over 150,000 clones; over 7.5% were counted once. The ten largest clonotypes hold 0.55% to 0.75% of the sample. The material sequenced was central memory CD4+ T cells from blood. The receptors were gathered from a man in his late teens or twenties in good health.

The chain carries TRBV9 and TRBJ2-7; 10 positions match TRBD2. Unmatched junction bases numbered 12, after V lost 7 bases and J lost 5 bases. Germline CDR1 is SGDLS and CDR2 is YYNGEE. This CDR3 has 15 residues. CDR3: CASGRLAGVSDEQYF. DNA of the CDR3: TGTGCCAGCGGGAGGCTAGCGGGAGTATCGGACGAGCAGTACTTC.

In its sample, this clone was seen a few times. The V gene is TRBV5-1, the J gene TRBJ2-3, with 7 bases lining up with TRBD2. This CDR3 has 14 amino acids. The trim removed 5 bases at V and 0 bases at J, leaving 3 bases unmatched. Germline CDR1 reads SGHRS; CDR2 reads YFSETQ. The CDR3: CASRGGISTDTQYF. The DNA of the CDR3 is TGCGCCAGCAGGGGGGGGATTAGCACAGATACGCAGTATTTT.

This clone was seen at least ten times. The chain links TRBV28 to TRBJ2-5; D may be TRBD2 (7 bases). With 5 bases removed from V and 3 bases from J, the gap between germline ends came to 10 bases. CDR1 is MDHEN, CDR2 SYDVKM, per germline. This CDR3 is built from 13 residues. In DNA form, the CDR3 reads TGTGCCAGCAGTATAGGGGGGGAAGAGACCCAGTACTTC. Amino acids: CASSIGGEETQYF.

This clone was counted many times. The CDR3 loop reads CASGRDRNSNTEAFF. The DNA of the CDR3 is TGTGCCAGCGGGCGAGACCGCAACTCGAACACTGAAGCTTTCTTT. The chain recombines TRBV7-2 with TRBJ1-1; D call uncertain. Trimming removed 8 bases at V and 1 base at J, with 17 bases between. CDR3 size: 15 residues. Germline V gene data show CDR1 as SGHTA and CDR2 as FQGNSA.

This chain joins TRBV6-5 and TRBJ2-2; D possibly corresponds to TRBD2 (6 bases). The CDR3 length is 15 residues. Germline lookup yields CDR1 MNHEY and CDR2 SVGAGI. The V gene lost 5 bases and the J gene lost 1 base, with 11 bases spanning the gap. The CDR3, as DNA: TGTGCCAGCAGTCCCCGGGACTGGAACACCGGGGAGCTGTTTTTT. The encoded protein is CASSPRDWNTGELFF.

This clone was picked up a small number of times. This rearrangement joins TRBV7-3 to TRBJ2-2, with D possibly TRBD1 on 5 matching bases. The CDR3 covers 15 residues. V lost 2 bases to trimming and J lost 2 bases, with 9 bases between them. Germline loops: CDR1 SGHTA, CDR2 FQGTGA. The CDR3 DNA is TGTGCCAGCAGCTTACAGGGAAGTAACACCGGGGAGCTGTTTTTT. This sequence encodes CASSLQGSNTGELFF.

This clone was detected only a few times. V is TRBV30 and J is TRBJ1-6; no clear D. V was pared by 4 bases and J by 5 bases, with 9 bases between. The CDR3 contains 13 residues. The germline CDR1 and CDR2 sequences are GTSNPN and SVGIG (reference sequence). The CDR3 loop is CAWTYEDNSPLHF. In DNA form, the CDR3 reads TGTGCCTGGACGTACGAGGATAATTCACCCCTCCACTTT.

There are a few counts of this clone. This rearrangement joins TRBV11-3 to TRBJ2-5, with 9 bases identical to TRBD1. The length of the CDR3 is 15 residues. V lost 5 bases, J lost 4 bases, and 8 bases stayed unmatched. In germline, CDR1 is SGHNT, CDR2 YENEEA. The CDR3 coding sequence is TGTGCCAGCAGCACCACGACAGGGGGAGTAGAGACCCAGTACTTC. Translating gives CASSTTTGGVETQYF.

This clone was observed a handful of times. This sequence joins TRBV4-2 and TRBJ2-3, with TRBD2 matching 8 bases. The V and J ends lost 0 bases and 2 bases, in that order; junction bases with no gene match: 7. This CDR3 has 17 amino acids. CDR1 and CDR2 from the germline V gene are LGHNA and YNFKEQ. Written as DNA, the CDR3 is TGTGCCAGCAGCCAAGAATACGGGAGGGCCGTCACAGATACGCAGTATTTT. Its protein is CASSQEYGRAVTDTQYF.

This clone was counted only a few times. CDR3 sequence (DNA): TGTGCCAGCAGCCCGACAGGTTCGGTTGAGCAGTTCTTC. Its protein is CASSPTGSVEQFF. The V and J genes are TRBV7-3 and TRBJ2-1; D might be TRBD1 (6 bases). The V end was cut by 5 bases, the J end by 9 bases, with 14 bases between. Germline V gene data show CDR1 as SGHTA and CDR2 as FQGTGA. The CDR3 has 13 residues.

This clone was detected only a few times. CDR3 sequence: CASSDAGGSGLFNTEAFF. DNA for the CDR3: TGTGCCAGCAGCGATGCAGGGGGCTCGGGGTTGTTTAACACTGAAGCTTTCTTT. The V call is TRBV9, the J call TRBJ1-1; 8 bases match TRBD1. The CDR3 consists of 18 residues. Germline V gene sequence: CDR1 SGDLS, CDR2 YYNGEE. With 3 bases clipped from V and 2 bases from J, the junction kept 15 bases outside the gene matches.

This clone has only a few counts. V and J are TRBV19 and TRBJ1-5, with a tentative D call TRBD1 (6 bases). Germline loops: CDR1 LNHDA, CDR2 SQIVND (reference sequence). V was pared by 1 base and J by 6 bases, with 13 bases between. The CDR3 is made up of 15 amino acids. CDR3 residues: CASSIAAGVRQPQHF. The CDR3 coding sequence is TGTGCCAGTAGTATAGCAGCAGGGGTTCGTCAGCCCCAGCATTTT. Supplemented by reference TRBV19 and TRBJ1-5, the full variable domain reads DGGITQSPKYLFRKEGQNVTLSCEQNLNHDAMYWYRQDPGQGLRLIYYSQIVNDFQKGDIAEGYSVSREKKESFPLTVTSAQKNPTAFYLCASSIAAGVRQPQHFGDGTRLSIL.

This clone was seen more than once but under ten times. The rearrangement uses TRBV27 and TRBJ2-3; D is perhaps TRBD1 (7 bases). Germline assignment: CDR1 MNHEY and CDR2 SMNVEV (reference sequence). The CDR3 sequence is 12 residues long. The CDR3 DNA sequence: TGTGCGGCGGGACAGCGCACAGATACGCAGTATTTT. It codes for CAAGQRTDTQYF.

The chain combines TRBV7-9 with TRBJ1-2; D not resolved. CDR3 length equals 13 residues. Trimming shortened V by 5 bases and J by 1 base, and 8 bases separated the two germline ends. Germline V lookup: CDR1 SEHNR, CDR2 FQNEAQ (reference sequence). CDR3 in amino acids: CASSRAGNYGYTF. The CDR3 DNA reads as TGTGCCAGCAGCCGTGCGGGTAACTATGGCTACACCTTC.

In this sample, this clone turned up many times. The chain has TRBV30 and TRBJ1-2, with TRBD1 as a possible D gene (5 bases). This CDR3 has 14 amino acids. Looked up from germline, CDR1 is GTSNPN and CDR2 is SVGIG (reference sequence). V was clipped by 0 bases and J by 4 bases, with 12 bases between them. The DNA of the CDR3 is TGTGCCTGGAGTGTGGGGGGATTGCTCTATGGCTACACCTTC. Residues: CAWSVGGLLYGYTF.

At least ten counts were recorded for this clone. This chain joins TRBV29-1 and TRBJ1-1; 7 nucleotides line up with TRBD1. J lost 4 bases, V lost 3 bases, and 5 bases had no gene match. The CDR3 contains 13 residues. The germline CDR1 and CDR2 sequences are SQVTM and ANQGSEA. The chain's CDR3 is CSVEVAGGTEAFF. CDR3 DNA: TGCAGCGTTGAGGTGGCAGGGGGCACTGAAGCTTTCTTT. Full variable domain (outside the CDR3, taken from reference TRBV29-1 and TRBJ1-1): SAVISQKPSRDICQRGTSLTIQCQVDSQVTMMFWYRQQPGQSLTLIATANQGSEATYESGFVIDKFPISRPNLTFSTLTVSNMSPEDSSIYLCSVEVAGGTEAFFGQGTRLTVV.

The sample holds a few counts of this clone. This chain uses TRBV15 with TRBJ2-7; TRBD1 aligns across 10 bases. Germline CDR1 LNHNV, CDR2 YYDKDF (reference sequence). V dropped 5 bases and J dropped 2; count of bases not matched to a gene: 12. The CDR3 is 17 amino acids. Here the CDR3 reads CATSSAFGTGVAYEQYF. The CDR3 DNA is TGTGCCACCAGCTCAGCTTTCGGGACAGGGGTGGCCTACGAGCAGTACTTC.

In its sample, this clone was seen many times. This rearrangement joins TRBV4-2 to TRBJ2-6; D perhaps matches TRBD2 (5 bases). The V end lost 2 bases, the J end lost 4 bases, and 21 bases lay between the germline ends. CDR3 size: 19 residues. The germline V gene encodes CDR1 LGHNA and CDR2 YNFKEQ. Here the CDR3 reads CASSQRVGGAAHGANVLTF. The CDR3 DNA sequence: TGTGCCAGCAGCCAACGGGTGGGCGGAGCGGCGCACGGGGCCAACGTCCTGACTTTC.

The chain combines TRBV5-5 with TRBJ2-1; no reliable D call. Looked up from germline, CDR1 is SGHKS and CDR2 is YYEKEE (reference sequence). The CDR3 runs to 12 residues. Deletions cut 4 bases from V and 7 bases from J, with 9 bases between. CDR3 bases: TGTGCCAGCAGCCTCCCCCTAAATGAGCAGTTCTTC. It encodes CASSLPLNEQFF.